The TCR beta chain under discussion was sequenced for a study of T cell repertoires in ileal Crohn's disease. In the study overall: At surgery, under 40% of patients smoked, with median disease duration about eight years.

Profiled with immunoSEQ multiplex PCR; TCRdb holds only in-frame clones, not every one. This sample has about 5,300 clones; 82% occur once, and the top ten carry under 25%. Time point defined: inflamed ileum from the surgical specimen. From germline, CDR1 is SGHRS and CDR2 YFSETQ. CDR3 length: 18 residues. V gave up 0 bases and J gave up 0 bases; unmatched junction bases: 10. The material sequenced was ileal tissue. The TCR comes from an adult with Crohn's disease. The chain links TRBV5-1 to TRBJ2-3, with 7 bases fitting TRBD1. CDR3 DNA: TGCGCCAGCAGCTTGGGGGTCCTGACAGGGTTTAGCACAGATACGCAGTATTTT. Translating it yields CASSLGVLTGFSTDTQYF. The full variable domain, in which reference TRBV5-1 and TRBJ2-3 provide the parts outside the CDR3, is KAGVTQTPRYLIKTRGQQVTLSCSPISGHRSVSWYQQTPGQGLQFLFEYFSETQRNKGNFPGRFSGRQFSNSRSEMNVSTLELGDSALYLCASSLGVLTGFSTDTQYFGPGTRLTVL.